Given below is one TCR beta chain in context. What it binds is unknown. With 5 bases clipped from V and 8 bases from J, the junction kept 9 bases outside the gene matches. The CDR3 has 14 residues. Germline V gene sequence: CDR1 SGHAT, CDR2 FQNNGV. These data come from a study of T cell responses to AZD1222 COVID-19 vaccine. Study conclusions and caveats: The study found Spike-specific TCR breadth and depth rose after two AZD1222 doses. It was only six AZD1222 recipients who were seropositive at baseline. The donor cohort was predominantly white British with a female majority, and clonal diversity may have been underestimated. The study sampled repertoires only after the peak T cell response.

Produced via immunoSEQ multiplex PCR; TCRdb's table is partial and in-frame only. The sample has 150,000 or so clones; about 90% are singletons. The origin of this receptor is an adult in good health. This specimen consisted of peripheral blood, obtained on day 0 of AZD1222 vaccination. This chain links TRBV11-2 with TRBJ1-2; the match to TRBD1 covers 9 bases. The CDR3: CASSLQTGGRGYTF. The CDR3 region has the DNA TGTGCCAGCAGCCTTCAGACAGGGGGTAGGGGCTACACCTTC.